What follows is one T cell receptor (beta chain) and its context. Its antigen is not known. The entry originates in a study of T-cell memory formation after mild COVID-19. For the study at large: In these data, TCR clusters were largely donor specific. Regarding the study as a whole: CD8+ contracting clones occupied EMRA, while CD4+ ones occupied mainly CM and EM. CD4/CD8 balance characterized clones contracting day 15 to 85, and CD4+ skew characterized later expanders. Second-wave clones with a day 37 peak had unconfirmed SARS-CoV-2 specificity.

One entry per CDR3 protein, called by TCRdb with MiXCR from the 5' RACE reads. The sample contains about 400,000 distinct CDR3 sequences, 20% to 25% of which appear only once. The TCR originated in an adult woman who had mild COVID-19 (a few samples of this study predate the infection). Cell type and time point are not known. What was sequenced was PBMCs or a T cell subset sorted from them (not recorded which).

The CDR3 DNA reads TGTGCCACCAGCAGAGATTGGCAGCAAGAGACCCAGTACTTC. It translates to CATSRDWQQETQYF. The chain recombines TRBV15 with TRBJ2-5; D unclear. The CDR3 totals 14 residues. Deletions cut 0 bases from V and 2 bases from J, with 7 bases between. The germline gives CDR1 LNHNV, CDR2 YYDKDF (reference sequence).